This paragraph reports one T cell receptor (beta chain). What it binds is not known. The CDR3 is 13 amino acids. CDR1 is LNHDA, CDR2 SQIVND, per germline (reference sequence). Trimming left V 7 bases short and J 9 bases short, with 16 bases between. These data are taken from a study of siplizumab effects on memory and regulatory T cells. Points from the study as a whole: Poor capture below about 10^-5 frequency left most alloreactive clones unmapped to unstimulated subsets. Proliferating Tregs' suppressive function in siplizumab cultures went unconfirmed.

Here immunoSEQ multiplex PCR was the method, and the copy in TCRdb shows in-frame clones only, minus some. The sample lists some 97,000 clones, 94% seen once, with 0.55% to 0.65% in the top ten. The chain links TRBV19 to TRBJ2-1, with D possibly matching TRBD1 (5 bases). The sequenced sample consisted of Tregs sorted from blood. The receptor was derived from a human donor in good health. The DNA of the CDR3 is TGTGCCAGTACGGCAGGGCTTTGGGGTGAGCAGTTCTTC. Encoded protein: CASTAGLWGEQFF.